This TCR beta chain was sequenced during a study of blood T cell repertoires in COVID-19 (dated by TCRdb to the early 2020s). Looking at the study overall: Samples covering the acute and convalescent phases of COVID-19 were provided by collaborators in the United States, Italy and Spain. The material from the prospective study consisted of cDNA or gDNA derived from T cells, B-cell-depleted T cells, or PBMCs. The dataset comprised deeply sampled blood TCRbeta repertoires from subjects exposed to, actively infected with, or recovered from COVID-19. The repertoires were released in a freely available public database intended as a resource for research on the immune response to SARS-CoV-2. The samples were drawn from two sources: the first 160 participants of the ongoing ImmuneRACE study, and some 1,300 subjects contributed by 6 global collaborators. Sample metadata almost always included a de-identified subject ID, COVID-19 status, age in years and sex. Where available, HLA class I and class II types were obtained from metadata supplied by the sample provider rather than from assay-based typing. Overall results and qualifications from the work: Clinical and demographic metadata were provided uncurated, with the amount varying by source and participant.

With respect to this clone: Which antigen it targets is not known. Base qualities are not provided; no much larger clone lies one nucleotide away.

V is pruned by 4 bases and J by 2 bases, leaving 4 bases of the junction without a gene match. CDR1 and CDR2, looked up from the germline V gene (reference sequence), are SGHNT and YYREEE. The CDR3 numbers 16 residues from cysteine through phenylalanine. Only the CDR3 part of the read is kept: 48 bases, read in frame from the first base. Each collaborating institution followed its own protocols to collect whole blood in K2EDTA tubes. Collaborator samples were shipped for TCRbeta analysis as frozen whole blood, isolated PBMCs, or DNA extracted from either sample type. TCRbeta CDR3 regions were amplified from genomic DNA using the immunoSEQ Assay, a bias-controlled multiplex PCR. In the original analysis: Nucleated cell counts per sample were estimated from amplification of reference gene primers within the assay. Sequence reads were collapsed and filtered to measure the absolute abundance of every unique TCRbeta CDR3 rearrangement. Productive Simpson clonality was computed per sample as the square root of Simpson's diversity index over productive rearrangements. TCRdb re-hosts the immuneACCESS table, in-frame sequences only. Its copies lack some clones; in the studies checked, an unresolved V gene accounts for under half of them, and the cause for the rest is not known. V and J calls and clone size are those listed in that table; D and trimming were worked out from the DNA. This sample holds about 160,000 clones; 85% to 95% were observed only once. Around 0.5% of the sample is in the top ten clones.

The TCR comes from a man aged 50-60 years with acute or convalescent COVID-19. Recombination connected TRBV5-4 to TRBJ2-7; 15 of the junction bases match TRBD2. Specimen: peripheral blood. The CDR3 sequence is CASSTGLAGGPYEQYF. DNA sequence: TGTGCCAGCAGCACAGGACTAGCGGGAGGGCCCTACGAGCAGTACTTC.